This is a list of T cell receptor beta chains from one sample in a study of regulatory T cells in long-lasting Graves disease. A single record per CDR3 protein comes from TCRdb applying MiXCR to the multiplex PCR reads. The sample includes hundreds of thousands of distinct CDR3 sequences, 15% to 20% seen only once; the top ten take roughly 27%. Source: peripheral blood mononuclear cells (PBMCs), taken when the disease was refractory, from a patient treated with antithyroid drugs. These TCRs come from a female donor with Graves disease. CDR3s include the opening cysteine and the closing phenylalanine or tryptophan. D genes are given only for firm matches. Part of the rows lack a size; the others show once, few, many or a class for expanded clones.

V: TRBV6-1; J: TRBJ1-1; D: .; size: few; DNA: TGTGCTACAAGCATAGACGGACACATGAACACTGAAGCTTTCTTT; CDR3: CATSIDGHMNTEAFF
V: TRBV5-1; J: TRBJ2-5; D: .; size: .; DNA: TGCGCCAGTACCGCTGATGGTGCGATACAAGAGACCCAGTACTTC; CDR3: CASTADGAIQETQYF
V: TRBV11-3; J: TRBJ2-2; D: TRBD2; size: .; DNA: TGTGCCAGCAGCTTAGGCGTGCGGGGGGTTCTCGGGGAGCTGTTTTTT; CDR3: CASSLGVRGVLGELFF
V: TRBV9; J: TRBJ2-2; D: .; size: .; DNA: TGTGCCAGCAGCGTAGAAGCCGGGGACACCGGGGAGCTGTTTTTT; CDR3: CASSVEAGDTGELFF
V: TRBV6-2/TRBV6-3; J: TRBJ2-7; D: TRBD2; size: .; DNA: TGTGCCAGCACCCCAGGAGTAGCGGGGGGCTCTTTGTACGAGCAGTACTTC; CDR3: CASTPGVAGGSLYEQYF
V: TRBV28; J: TRBJ1-4; D: .; size: many; DNA: TGTGCCAGCAGTTCCAGCCGCCGGGCAACTAATGAAAAACTGTTTTTT; CDR3: CASSSSRRATNEKLFF
V: TRBV6-7; J: TRBJ2-7; D: TRBD1; size: few; DNA: TGTGCCAGTAACCGGGACAGGGGCTACGAGCAGTACTTC; CDR3: CASNRDRGYEQYF
V: TRBV28; J: TRBJ2-7; D: TRBD2; size: many; DNA: TGTGCCAGCAGTTCGCGACTAGCTGGGTACGAGCAGTACTTC; CDR3: CASSSRLAGYEQYF
V: TRBV3-1; J: TRBJ2-5; D: TRBD2; size: many; DNA: TGTGCCAGCAGCCGACTAGCGGGAGGGCAAGAGACCCAGTACTTC; CDR3: CASSRLAGGQETQYF
V: TRBV10-2; J: TRBJ1-2; D: TRBD1; size: .; DNA: TGCGCCAGCAGTGACTTTACAGGGGGCTCGGATGGCTACACCTTC; CDR3: CASSDFTGGSDGYTF
V: TRBV4-2; J: TRBJ1-5; D: TRBD1; size: .; DNA: TGTGCCAGCAGCCCGACAGGGTCCGGCAATCAGCCCCAGCATTTT; CDR3: CASSPTGSGNQPQHF
V: TRBV27; J: TRBJ1-6; D: .; size: .; DNA: TGTGCCAGCAGTTTAGGGGGGGACGCCTCGGGGGGGGCCCTCCACTTT; CDR3: CASSLGGDASGGALHF
V: TRBV9; J: TRBJ1-1; D: .; size: few; DNA: TGTGCCAGCAGCGTAGGCACGGTCGGTGAAGCTTTCTTT; CDR3: CASSVGTVGEAFF
V: TRBV12-3/TRBV12-4; J: TRBJ1-4; D: TRBD1; size: many; DNA: TGTGCCAGCAGACCTTCTCAGGGGGACCGGGAAAAACTGTTTTTT; CDR3: CASRPSQGDREKLFF
V: TRBV27; J: TRBJ2-7; D: .; size: few; DNA: TGTGCCAGCAGTCCTTTGGTATCTGAACCCTACGAGCAGTACTTC; CDR3: CASSPLVSEPYEQYF
V: TRBV11-2; J: TRBJ2-5; D: .; size: many; DNA: TGTGCCAGCAGCTTGGTCCAGGGCTCCCAAGAGACCCAGTACTTC; CDR3: CASSLVQGSQETQYF
V: TRBV4-1; J: TRBJ1-6; D: .; size: .; DNA: TGCGCCAGCAGCCAAGTGGACCCAGGGCATTCACCCCTCCACTTT; CDR3: CASSQVDPGHSPLHF
V: TRBV7-9; J: TRBJ1-3; D: .; size: few; DNA: TGTGCCAGCAGCGGAGGGGCTTCTGGAAACACCATATATTTT; CDR3: CASSGGASGNTIYF
V: TRBV5-1; J: TRBJ1-1; D: TRBD1; size: few; DNA: TGCGCCAGCAGCTTCCAGACAGGGCCTCTGAACACTGAAGCTTTCTTT; CDR3: CASSFQTGPLNTEAFF
V: TRBV5-1; J: TRBJ2-6; D: .; size: .; DNA: TGCGCCAGCAGCCGCGGTTTTAGTCCCCCCGGTGGGGCCAACGTCCTGACTTTC; CDR3: CASSRGFSPPGGANVLTF
V: TRBV20-1; J: TRBJ2-4; D: .; size: many; DNA: TGCAGTGCTAGTATCGGGCGCGAAGGAAACATTCAGTACTTC; CDR3: CSASIGREGNIQYF
V: TRBV20-1; J: TRBJ1-6; D: .; size: .; DNA: TGCAGTGCTAGAGATGACAGGAGCTCCTATAATCCACCCCTCCACTTT; CDR3: CSARDDRSSYNPPLHF
V: TRBV9; J: TRBJ1-2; D: TRBD1; size: many; DNA: TGTGCCAGCAGCCGGGGGACAGTTCGCTATGGCTACACCTTC; CDR3: CASSRGTVRYGYTF
V: TRBV6-2/TRBV6-3; J: TRBJ2-7; D: TRBD2; size: many; DNA: TGTGCCAGCAGTGACCGGGGGGCATGGACTAGCGGGATATACTACGAGCAGTACTTC; CDR3: CASSDRGAWTSGIYYEQYF
V: TRBV28; J: TRBJ1-6; D: .; size: many; DNA: TGTGCCAGCAGTTGGGGGGACCAAAATTCACCCCTCCACTTT; CDR3: CASSWGDQNSPLHF
V: TRBV6-1; J: TRBJ2-2; D: TRBD1; size: .; DNA: TGTGCCAGCAGTCAGACCGGGACAGGGTTCACCGGGGAGCTGTTTTTT; CDR3: CASSQTGTGFTGELFF